This TCR beta chain is drawn from a study of early stage breast cancer tumors. J gave up 2 bases and V 4 bases, and 6 bases lay outside the gene matches. The CDR3 loop spans 16 amino acids. Germline CDR1 is SGDLS and CDR2 is YYNGEE. TCRdb's table, derived via immunoSEQ multiplex PCR, lists solely in-frame clones and lacks some. The table has about 24,000 clones, around 70% seen once. This clone is deemed medium-sized (0.01 to 0.1%). Its matching antigen is unknown. Whole-study results and caveats: Enriched TCRB sequences shared across patients were mostly commonly generated sequences. Tumor and normal breast were distinguished via blood comparison in about 90% of the 16 patients.

The sequenced sample was breast tumor tissue. The J gene is TRBJ2-5, the V gene TRBV9; 12 nucleotides align to TRBD2. The TCR sequence derives from a person in their sixties or seventies with breast cancer. CDR3 coding DNA: TGTGCCAGCAGCTCCCGGACTAGCGGGGATCAAGAGACCCAGTACTTC. It is translated as CASSSRTSGDQETQYF.